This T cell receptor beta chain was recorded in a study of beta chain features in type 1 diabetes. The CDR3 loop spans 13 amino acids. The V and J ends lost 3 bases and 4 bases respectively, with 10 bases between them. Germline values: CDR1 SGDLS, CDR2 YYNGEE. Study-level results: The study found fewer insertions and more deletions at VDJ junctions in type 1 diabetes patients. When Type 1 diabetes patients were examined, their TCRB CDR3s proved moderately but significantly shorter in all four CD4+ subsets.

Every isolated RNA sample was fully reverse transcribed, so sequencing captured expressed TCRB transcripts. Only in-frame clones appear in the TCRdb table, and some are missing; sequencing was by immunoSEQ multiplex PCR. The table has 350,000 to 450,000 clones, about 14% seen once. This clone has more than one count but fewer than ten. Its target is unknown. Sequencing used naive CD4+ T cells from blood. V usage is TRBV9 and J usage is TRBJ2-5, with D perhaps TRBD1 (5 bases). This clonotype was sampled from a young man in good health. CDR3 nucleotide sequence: TGTGCCAGCAGCGATTGGGGCGGAGAGACCCAGTACTTC. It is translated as CASSDWGGETQYF.